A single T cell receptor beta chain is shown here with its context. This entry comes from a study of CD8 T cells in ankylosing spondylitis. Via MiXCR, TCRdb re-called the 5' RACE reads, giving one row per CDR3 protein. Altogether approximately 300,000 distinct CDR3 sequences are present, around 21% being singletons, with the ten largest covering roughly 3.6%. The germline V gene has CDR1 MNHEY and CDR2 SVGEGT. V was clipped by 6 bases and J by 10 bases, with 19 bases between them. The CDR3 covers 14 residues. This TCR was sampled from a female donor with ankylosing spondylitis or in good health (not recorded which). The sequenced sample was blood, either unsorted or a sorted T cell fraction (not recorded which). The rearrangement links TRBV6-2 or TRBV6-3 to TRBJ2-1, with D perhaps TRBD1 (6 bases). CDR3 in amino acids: CASSRGPLRLEQFF. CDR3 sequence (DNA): TGTGCCAGCAGCAGGGGACCCCTGAGGTTGGAGCAGTTCTTC.